This T cell receptor (beta chain) is from a study of blood T cell repertoires in COVID-19. Looked up from germline, CDR1 is SGHNT and CDR2 is YYREEE (reference sequence). CDR3 length equals 15 residues. V was clipped by 1 base and J by 1 base, with 10 bases between them. Under the authors' procedure: Quantification of nucleated cells was approximated via reference gene primer amplification. TCRdb's copy holds only in-frame clones and misses some; the assay was immunoSEQ multiplex PCR. V and J calls and clone size follow that table, whereas D and trimming were derived from the DNA. The sample comprises about 93,000 clones, 90% of which are singletons, and around 1.5% rests with the top ten.

The receptor was isolated from a human donor with active COVID-19. The donor label of this sample is uncertain. The chain uses TRBV5-4 and TRBJ2-3; perhaps TRBD1 as D (5 bases). Sequenced: peripheral blood. CDR3 sequence (DNA): TGTGCCAGCAGCTTGCCAAAGGGGCGCACAGATACGCAGTATTTT. Protein: CASSLPKGRTDTQYF.